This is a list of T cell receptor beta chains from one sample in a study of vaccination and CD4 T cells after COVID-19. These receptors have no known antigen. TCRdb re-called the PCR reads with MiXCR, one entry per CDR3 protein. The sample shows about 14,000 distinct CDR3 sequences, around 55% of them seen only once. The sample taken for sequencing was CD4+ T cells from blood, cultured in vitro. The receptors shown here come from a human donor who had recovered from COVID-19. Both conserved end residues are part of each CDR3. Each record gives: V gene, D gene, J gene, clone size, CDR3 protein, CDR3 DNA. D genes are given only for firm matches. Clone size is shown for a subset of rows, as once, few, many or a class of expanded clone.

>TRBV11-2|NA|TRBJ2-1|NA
CASSLSPRPFF
TGTGCCAGCAGTCTATCCCCCCGACCGTTCTTC
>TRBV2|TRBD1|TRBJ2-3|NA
CASKQGASTDTQYF
TGTGCCAGCAAACAGGGGGCCAGCACAGATACGCAGTATTTT
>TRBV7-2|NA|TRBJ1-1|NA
CASSLVGQNTEAFF
TGTGCCAGCAGCCTCGTAGGGCAGAACACTGAAGCTTTCTTT
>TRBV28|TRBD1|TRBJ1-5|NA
CASSLAVQGRQPQHF
TGTGCCAGCAGCCTGGCTGTACAGGGGCGCCAGCCCCAGCATTTT
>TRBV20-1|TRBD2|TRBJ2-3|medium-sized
CSASLAGASSQDTQYF
TGCAGTGCTAGTCTAGCGGGAGCTTCTTCACAGGATACGCAGTATTTT
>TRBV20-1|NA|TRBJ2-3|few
CSAPRLVQGTDTQYF
TGCAGTGCTCCGCGACTAGTCCAAGGCACAGATACGCAGTATTTT
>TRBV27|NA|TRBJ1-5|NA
CASSRPGLNQPQHF
TGTGCCAGCAGTAGGCCCGGACTGAATCAGCCCCAGCATTTT
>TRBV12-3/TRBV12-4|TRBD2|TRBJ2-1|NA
CASSIYGTSNLEQFF
TGTGCCAGCAGTATCTACGGGACTAGCAATCTTGAGCAGTTCTTC
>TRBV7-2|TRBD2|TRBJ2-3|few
CASRPGTSADTQYF
TGTGCCAGCAGGCCCGGGACTAGCGCAGATACGCAGTATTTT
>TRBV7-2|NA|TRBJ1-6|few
CASSLGQADNSPLHF
TGTGCCAGCAGCTTAGGGCAGGCAGATAATTCACCCCTCCACTTT
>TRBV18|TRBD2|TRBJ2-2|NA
CASSPGLAGAGELFF
TGTGCCAGCTCACCCGGACTAGCGGGAGCCGGGGAGCTGTTTTTT
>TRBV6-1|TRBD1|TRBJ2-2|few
CASSPPRGSLNTGELFF
TGTGCCAGCAGCCCACCCAGGGGGTCATTGAACACCGGGGAGCTGTTTTTT
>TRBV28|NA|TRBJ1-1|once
CASSLGVMNTEAFF
TGTGCCAGCAGTTTAGGTGTTATGAACACTGAAGCTTTCTTT
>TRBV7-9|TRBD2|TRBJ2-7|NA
CASSLVYLGTSIGGSDEQYF
TGTGCCAGCAGCTTAGTATATTTGGGGACTAGCATTGGGGGATCGGACGAGCAGTACTTC
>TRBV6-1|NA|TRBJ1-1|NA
CASRWTHISEAFF
TGTGCCAGCAGGTGGACTCATATCTCTGAAGCTTTCTTT
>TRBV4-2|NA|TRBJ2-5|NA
CASSQEGGALKTQYF
TGTGCCAGCAGCCAAGAGGGTGGAGCTTTGAAGACCCAGTACTTC
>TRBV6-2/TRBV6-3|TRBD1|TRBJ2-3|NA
CASSYRQGTDTQYF
TGTGCCAGCAGTTACCGACAGGGAACAGATACGCAGTATTTT
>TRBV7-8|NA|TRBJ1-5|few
CASSQKSQITRQPQHF
TGTGCCAGCAGCCAAAAGTCCCAAATTACTAGGCAGCCCCAGCATTTT
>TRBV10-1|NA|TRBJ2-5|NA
CAFWDPEKGPLQETQYF
TGCGCCTTTTGGGACCCGGAAAAGGGACCGCTCCAAGAGACCCAGTACTTC
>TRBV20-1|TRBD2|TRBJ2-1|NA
CSARSRGVGGQFF
TGCAGTGCTAGAAGCCGGGGGGTGGGTGGGCAGTTCTTC
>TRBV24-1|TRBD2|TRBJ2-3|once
CATSGASGSHTQYF
TGTGCCACCAGTGGGGCTAGCGGGAGTCATACGCAGTATTTT
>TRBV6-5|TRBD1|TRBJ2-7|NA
CASSYSRGRVEQYF
TGTGCCAGCAGTTACTCGAGGGGGCGAGTCGAGCAGTACTTC
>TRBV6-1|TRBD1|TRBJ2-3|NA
CATGEGQGADTQYF
TGTGCCACCGGGGAGGGACAGGGGGCAGATACGCAGTATTTT
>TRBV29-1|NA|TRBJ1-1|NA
CSARWENTEAFF
TGCAGCGCCAGGTGGGAAAACACTGAAGCTTTCTTT
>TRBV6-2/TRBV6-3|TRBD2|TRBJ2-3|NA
CASRGSSTDTQYF
TGTGCCAGCCGCGGGAGTAGCACAGATACGCAGTATTTT
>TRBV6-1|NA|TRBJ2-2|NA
CASSLWETGELFF
TGTGCCAGCAGTCTTTGGGAGACCGGGGAGCTGTTTTTT
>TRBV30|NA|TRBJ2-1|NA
CACGTYNEQFF
TGTGCCTGCGGGACTTACAATGAGCAGTTCTTC
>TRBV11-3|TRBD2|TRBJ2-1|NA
CASSLAGGHLEEQFF
TGTGCCAGCAGCTTAGCGGGAGGGCATTTGGAGGAGCAGTTCTTC
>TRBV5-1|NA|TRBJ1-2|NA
CASSQDGDYGYTF
TGCGCCAGCAGCCAGGACGGAGACTATGGCTACACCTTC
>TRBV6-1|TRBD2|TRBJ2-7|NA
CASTEGLAGAKYEQYF
TGTGCCAGCACTGAGGGACTAGCGGGAGCTAAGTACGAGCAGTACTTC
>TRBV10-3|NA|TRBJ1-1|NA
CAISGFVGMGEAFF
TGTGCCATCAGTGGGTTTGTTGGTATGGGTGAAGCTTTCTTT
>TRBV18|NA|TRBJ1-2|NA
CASSPKQGSISTNYGYTF
TGTGCCAGCTCACCTAAACAGGGCTCCATTTCCACTAACTATGGCTACACCTTC
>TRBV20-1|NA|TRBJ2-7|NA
CSASGHTYEQYF
TGCAGTGCTAGCGGGCATACCTACGAGCAGTACTTC
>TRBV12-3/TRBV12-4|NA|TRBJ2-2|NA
CASSRLGRNTGELFF
TGTGCCAGCAGTCGTCTAGGGAGGAACACCGGGGAGCTGTTTTTT
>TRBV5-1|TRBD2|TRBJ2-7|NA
CASSWGGNTYEQYF
TGCGCCAGCAGCTGGGGGGGGAACACTTACGAGCAGTACTTC
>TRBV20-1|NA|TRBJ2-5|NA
CSARNSIRETQYF
TGCAGTGCTAGAAACTCAATACGGGAGACCCAGTACTTC
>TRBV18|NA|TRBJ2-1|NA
CASSPGLRDYNEQFF
TGTGCCAGCTCACCCGGACTACGGGACTACAATGAGCAGTTCTTC
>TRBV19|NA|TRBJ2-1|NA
CASSRDSANNEQFF
TGTGCCAGTTCCCGGGATTCAGCTAACAATGAGCAGTTCTTC
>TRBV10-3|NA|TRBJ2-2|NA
CAISESGGYYTGELFF
TGTGCCATCAGTGAGTCCGGGGGTTATTACACCGGGGAGCTGTTTTTT
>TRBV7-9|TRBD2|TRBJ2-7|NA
CASGPGLAEYEQYF
TGTGCCAGCGGGCCGGGACTAGCGGAGTACGAGCAGTACTTC